The 32 T cell receptor beta chains listed next were all sequenced from one sample in a study of blood T cell repertoires in COVID-19 (dated by TCRdb to 2019 to 2021). Library preparation employed the immunoSEQ multiplex PCR assay. TCRdb limited this immuneACCESS table to in-frame rearrangements with V and J called. A share of clones is missing; checked studies link under half to unresolved V genes, and the rest is unexplained. Here the sample has about 89,000 clones; about four fifths occur a single time. Clones ranked in the top ten supply 6.3% of the sample. Sequenced input: peripheral blood. These receptors came from a man between 65 and 85 years old with COVID-19, enrolled during active disease.

The CDR3 coding sequence is TGTGCCAGCAGCGCAGCGAGAGGTCTGAGCTCCTACGAGCAGTACTTC. It is translated as CASSAARGLSSYEQYF. This sequence joins TRBV9 and TRBJ2-7, with D hard to call. Germline V gives CDR1 SGDLS, CDR2 YYNGEE. V was trimmed by 3 bases and J by 0 bases, leaving 16 bases between them. CDR3 length: 16 residues.

The chain carries TRBV6-5 and TRBJ2-7, with TRBD1 matching over 10 bases. This CDR3 is built from 15 residues. Trimming at V came to 2 bases and at J to 4 bases, leaving 5 bases not matched to a gene. Germline CDR1 MNHEY, CDR2 SVGAGI. The chain's CDR3 is CASSYRGQGRYEQYF. The CDR3 bases are TGTGCCAGCAGTTACCGGGGACAGGGGAGATACGAGCAGTACTTC.

The genes are TRBV28 and TRBJ1-2, with TRBD1 identical over 7 bases. The junction had 6 bases not matched to a gene; V was cut back by 6 bases and J by 5 bases. CDR3 size: 13 residues. CDR1 MDHEN and CDR2 SYDVKM come from the germline V gene. As DNA, the CDR3 is TGTGCCAGCAGCGAGGGACAGTTGTATGGCTACACCTTC. Translation gives CASSEGQLYGYTF.

By proportion, this clone is medium-sized. The chain joins TRBV2 to TRBJ2-7; a weak D match, TRBD2 (6 bases). CDR3 length: 12 amino acids. V was clipped by 7 bases and J by 2 bases, with 9 bases between them. Looked up from germline, CDR1 is SNHLY and CDR2 is FYNNEI. CDR3 coding DNA: TGTGCCAGCACCCGGACTACCTACGAGCAGTACTTC. Protein product: CASTRTTYEQYF.

The V call is TRBV7-9, the J call TRBJ2-7; no clear D. The V end was cut by 2 bases, the J end by 5 bases, with 4 bases between. The CDR3 has 11 amino acids. Germline V gene data show CDR1 as SEHNR and CDR2 as FQNEAQ (reference sequence). The DNA for the CDR3 is TGTGCCAGCAGCTTAAGAGACGAGCAGTACTTC. Protein sequence: CASSLRDEQYF.

The chain is built from TRBV9 and TRBJ2-2; 14 bases are shared with TRBD2. V lost 5 bases to trimming and J lost 4 bases; unmatched junction nucleotides: 4. This CDR3 region has 16 residues. The V gene's germline CDR1 is SGDLS and CDR2 YYNGEE. In DNA form, the CDR3 reads TGTGCCAGCAGTGACGGGACTAGCGGGGGCACCGGGGAGCTGTTTTTT. Its translation: CASSDGTSGGTGELFF.

The rearrangement joins TRBV7-2 to TRBJ2-3, with 7 positions matching TRBD1. With 5 bases clipped from V and 2 bases from J, the junction kept 7 bases outside the gene matches. Germline V gene lookup returns CDR1 SGHTA and CDR2 FQGNSA. The CDR3 spans 15 residues. The CDR3 loop reads CASSPDRFYTDTQYF. The CDR3 coding sequence is TGTGCCAGCAGCCCGGACAGGTTTTACACAGATACGCAGTATTTT.

The chain uses TRBV4-2 and TRBJ2-7, with a tentative D call TRBD1 (5 bases). Trimming stripped 4 bases from V and 2 bases from J, with 15 bases between. Looked up from germline, CDR1 is LGHNA and CDR2 is YNFKEQ. There are 15 residues in the CDR3. CDR3 nucleotide sequence: TGTGCCAGCAGCCCAGGCCAGGGTGATGCCTACGAGCAGTACTTC. Its translation: CASSPGQGDAYEQYF.

This clone turned up a few times. V and J are TRBV7-9 and TRBJ1-3; D call uncertain. From germline, CDR1 is SEHNR and CDR2 FQNEAQ (reference sequence). V lost 5 bases, J lost 0 bases, and 11 bases lay in between. This CDR3 has 15 amino acids. The CDR3 spells CASSRAGNSGNTIYF. The CDR3, as DNA: TGTGCCAGCAGCCGTGCGGGCAACTCTGGAAACACCATATATTTT.

The rearrangement uses TRBV5-4 and TRBJ2-2; 12 positions agree with TRBD1. The germline CDR1 and CDR2 sequences are SGHNT and YYREEE (reference sequence). The length of the CDR3 is 15 residues. V was clipped by 3 bases and J by 8 bases; unmatched bases: 5. The CDR3 loop is CASSSGTGGMGELFF. The CDR3 region has the DNA TGTGCCAGCAGCTCCGGGACAGGGGGCATGGGGGAGCTGTTTTTT.

The table lists this clone with a few counts. The chain uses TRBV30 and TRBJ1-2; weak D call: TRBD1 (6 bases). This CDR3 has 13 amino acids. Germline CDR1 and CDR2: GTSNPN and SVGIG (reference sequence). With 3 bases removed from V and 4 bases from J, the gap between germline ends came to 12 bases. The CDR3 DNA follows: TGTGCCTGGAGCTCGGGACACTTCTATGGCTACACCTTC. It translates to CAWSSGHFYGYTF.

This sequence joins TRBV12-3 or TRBV12-4 and TRBJ1-1; TRBD1 matches at 7 bases. V lost 2 bases to trimming and J lost 7 bases; unmatched junction nucleotides: 1. The CDR3 is made up of 12 amino acids. This CDR3 is CASSLWDSEAFF. CDR3 DNA sequence: TGTGCCAGCAGTTTATGGGACAGTGAAGCTTTCTTT.

This chain links TRBV7-9 with TRBJ2-1; D perhaps matches TRBD1 (7 bases). Trimming shortened V by 1 base and J by 4 bases, and 14 bases separated the two germline ends. This CDR3 is built from 16 residues. Per the germline V gene, CDR1 is SEHNR and CDR2 is FQNEAQ (reference sequence). The CDR3 DNA follows: TGTGCCAGCAGCTTAGTAGGCAGGGGGGCATACAATGAGCAGTTCTTC. Its translation: CASSLVGRGAYNEQFF. The full variable domain, with the rest looked up from reference TRBV7-9 and TRBJ2-1, is DTGVSQNPRHKITKRGQNVTFRCDPISEHNRLYWYRQTLGQGPEFLTYFQNEAQLEKSRLLSDRFSAERPKGSFSTLEIQRTEQGDSAMYLCASSLVGRGAYNEQFFGPGTRLTVL.

This clone appeared many times. This chain links TRBV5-1 with TRBJ1-2; D may be TRBD1 (5 bases). CDR3 length: 16 residues. CDR1 SGHRS and CDR2 YFSETQ come from the germline V gene. The ends were cut back, 0 bases at V and 4 bases at J, with 16 bases in the middle. Written as DNA, the CDR3 is TGCGCCAGCAGCTTGGCGGAGTCAGGGCAGAGCTATGGCTACACCTTC. It translates to CASSLAESGQSYGYTF.

This clone was observed once. This sequence joins TRBV7-2 and TRBJ2-7, with TRBD2 as a possible D gene (5 bases). CDR3 length: 17 amino acids. CDR1 is SGHTA and CDR2 is FQGNSA in the germline V gene. V was clipped by 1 base and J by 4 bases, with 20 bases between them. CDR3 in DNA: TGTGCCAGCAGCTTAGGTAAAAGTACAGCGGTTTCGTACGAGCAGTACTTC. Amino acids: CASSLGKSTAVSYEQYF. Supplemented by reference TRBV7-2 and TRBJ2-7, the full variable domain reads GAGVSQSPSNKVTEKGKDVELRCDPISGHTALYWYRQSLGQGLEFLIYFQGNSAPDKSGLPSDRFSAERTGGSVSTLTIQRTQQEDSAVYLCASSLGKSTAVSYEQYFGPGTRLTVT.

The chain carries TRBV7-9 and TRBJ2-5; D not certain. Germline V gene lookup returns CDR1 SEHNR and CDR2 FQNEAQ (reference sequence). The CDR3 is 14 residues long. The germline V and J ends were trimmed by 6 bases and 5 bases, with 16 bases remaining between them. In DNA form, the CDR3 reads TGTGCCAGCAGATCCGGCGGAGCCGGGGAGACCCAGTACTTC. Protein product: CASRSGGAGETQYF.

This clone was seen a few times. The CDR3 DNA sequence: TGTGCCAGCAGTCCCCAGGGTTGGGGTGAAGCTTTCTTT. It translates to CASSPQGWGEAFF. The V call is TRBV12-3 or TRBV12-4, the J call TRBJ1-1; possibly TRBD1 for D (5 bases). The ends were cut back, 5 bases at V and 7 bases at J, with 14 bases in the middle. The CDR3 is 13 amino acids.

In nucleotides, the CDR3 is TGTGCCAGCTCACCCCAGGGACAGGGCTACGAGCAGTACTTC. It encodes CASSPQGQGYEQYF. The gene calls are TRBV18 and TRBJ2-7; 9 bases agree with TRBD1. The CDR3 consists of 14 residues. After removal of 3 bases from V and 3 bases from J, the junction contained 3 bases not matched to a gene. Germline V gives CDR1 KGHSH, CDR2 LQKENI.

V gene TRBV6-6 combines with J gene TRBJ2-6; D is possibly TRBD2 (5 bases). The CDR3 is made up of 15 amino acids. Per the germline V gene, CDR1 is MNHNY and CDR2 is SVGAGI (reference sequence). The ends were cut back, 2 bases at V and 4 bases at J, with 9 bases in the middle. CDR3 residues: CASSYARAGANVLTF. CDR3 in DNA: TGTGCCAGCAGTTACGCGAGGGCCGGGGCCAACGTCCTGACTTTC.

V gene TRBV14 combines with J gene TRBJ2-1; 8 bases fit TRBD2. In germline, CDR1 is SGHDN, CDR2 FVKESK. The trim removed 1 base at V and 4 bases at J, leaving 3 bases unmatched. The CDR3 runs to 15 residues. CDR3 nucleotides: TGTGCCAGCAGCCAAGGGACTAGCCCTTACAATGAGCAGTTCTTC. Protein sequence: CASSQGTSPYNEQFF.

This clone showed up just once. The chain recombines TRBV19 with TRBJ2-5; 11 nucleotides match TRBD2. The CDR3 is 14 amino acids. CDR1 LNHDA and CDR2 SQIVND come from the germline V gene (reference sequence). V shed 7 bases and J 3 bases; nucleotides not matched to a gene: 4. CDR3 in DNA: TGTGCCAGTACCTCGACTAGCGGGAAAGAGACCCAGTACTTC. Protein: CASTSTSGKETQYF. The variable domain in full, with the rest retrieved from reference TRBV19 and TRBJ2-5, is DGGITQSPKYLFRKEGQNVTLSCEQNLNHDAMYWYRQDPGQGLRLIYYSQIVNDFQKGDIAEGYSVSREKKESFPLTVTSAQKNPTAFYLCASTSTSGKETQYFGPGTRLLVL.

The chain employs TRBV4-3 and TRBJ1-4; D is ambiguous. Per the germline V gene, CDR1 is LGHNA and CDR2 is YSLEER. Trimming pared 0 bases from V and 5 bases from J, leaving 10 bases between. This CDR3 comprises 15 residues. Written as DNA, the CDR3 is TGCGCCAGCAGCCAAGATCTGGGCCCCAATGAAAAACTGTTTTTT. Its translation: CASSQDLGPNEKLFF.

This rearrangement joins TRBV2 to TRBJ2-7; maybe TRBD2 (5 bases). The CDR3 contains 14 residues. The V end lost 6 bases, the J end lost 4 bases, and 16 bases lay between the germline ends. In germline, CDR1 is SNHLY, CDR2 FYNNEI. The CDR3 protein is CASRKGPGGYEQYF. CDR3 nucleotides: TGTGCCAGCAGAAAGGGCCCTGGAGGTTACGAGCAGTACTTC.

This sequence joins TRBV18 and TRBJ1-5; tentatively, D is TRBD1 (6 bases). The CDR3 sequence is 18 residues long. Between the trimmed V and J ends, which lost 2 bases and 2 bases, there was a span of 19 bases. Germline CDR1 reads KGHSH; CDR2 reads LQKENI. The CDR3 bases are TGTGCCAGCTCACCAATACAGCTTAAGGGGGATGGCAATCAGCCCCAGCATTTT. It encodes CASSPIQLKGDGNQPQHF. Filled out from reference TRBV18 and TRBJ1-5, the complete variable domain reads NAGVMQNPRHLVRRRGQEARLRCSPMKGHSHVYWYRQLPEEGLKFMVYLQKENIIDESGMPKERFSAEFPKEGPSILRIQQVVRGDSAAYFCASSPIQLKGDGNQPQHFGDGTRLSIL.

The chain links TRBV7-9 to TRBJ2-3; maybe TRBD2 (5 bases). Germline CDR1 reads SEHNR; CDR2 reads FQNEAQ (reference sequence). This CDR3 has 16 residues. V dropped 1 base and J dropped 0 bases, with 11 bases sitting between them. CDR3 in amino acids: CASSLGAAGSTDTQYF. CDR3 in DNA: TGTGCCAGCAGCTTAGGGGCCGCGGGTAGCACAGATACGCAGTATTTT.

This clone was seen a handful of times. The rearrangement uses TRBV7-8 and TRBJ1-1; D remains unclear. This CDR3 is built from 14 residues. Trimming cost V 1 base and J 2 bases, with 8 bases left between them. CDR1 SGHVS and CDR2 FQNEAQ come from the germline V gene. The CDR3, as DNA: TGTGCCAGCAGCTTAGACTCCCGCAACACTGAAGCTTTCTTT. The encoded protein is CASSLDSRNTEAFF.

The chain uses TRBV15 and TRBJ2-7; weak D call: TRBD2 (7 bases). The CDR3 loop spans 16 amino acids. Germline loops: CDR1 LNHNV, CDR2 YYDKDF (reference sequence). The ends were cut back, 1 base at V and 0 bases at J, with 13 bases in the middle. The CDR3 DNA sequence: TGTGCCACCAGCAGAGTGGGGGGGGCAGGCTCCTACGAGCAGTACTTC. It yields the protein CATSRVGGAGSYEQYF.

The rearrangement uses TRBV5-4 and TRBJ2-7, with a weak D call TRBD2 (5 bases). The CDR3 is 15 residues long. V dropped 5 bases and J dropped 4 bases, with 19 bases sitting between them. Germline lookup yields CDR1 SGHNT and CDR2 YYREEE (reference sequence). In nucleotides, the CDR3 is TGTGCCAGCAGTAATGCGGAGCGGAGAAATTACGAGCAGTACTTC. Protein sequence: CASSNAERRNYEQYF.

The rearrangement uses TRBV7-9 and TRBJ1-2; 7 nucleotides agree with TRBD1. The CDR3 is 18 amino acids. V lost 0 bases to trimming and J lost 4 bases; unmatched junction nucleotides: 14. Germline V gene sequence: CDR1 SEHNR, CDR2 FQNEAQ (reference sequence). The CDR3 loop is CASSLASGYRGLSYGYTF. The CDR3 DNA reads as TGTGCCAGCAGCTTAGCTTCGGGCTACAGGGGTCTATCCTATGGCTACACCTTC.

This chain joins TRBV5-5 and TRBJ1-6; D is possibly TRBD1 (5 bases). The CDR3 is 16 residues long. Germline CDR1 SGHKS, CDR2 YYEKEE (reference sequence). The ends were cut back, 1 base at V and 5 bases at J, with 13 bases in the middle. In nucleotides, the CDR3 is TGTGCCAGCAGCTTGCACCTACAGGTAGATAATTCACCCCTCCACTTT. This codes for CASSLHLQVDNSPLHF.

The chain recombines TRBV7-3 with TRBJ2-2; 8 nucleotides line up with TRBD1. The CDR3 loop spans 17 amino acids. Germline loops: CDR1 SGHTA, CDR2 FQGTGA. V lost 0 bases to trimming and J lost 1 base; unmatched junction nucleotides: 4. Here the CDR3 DNA reads TGTGCCAGCAGCTTAACGGCCGGGACAGGGAACACCGGGGAGCTGTTTTTT. It specifies CASSLTAGTGNTGELFF.

The chain employs TRBV7-8 and TRBJ2-1; 8 nucleotides agree with TRBD2. The CDR3 extends over 16 amino acids. Losses at the gene ends were 2 bases for V and 4 bases for J; bases not matched to a gene: 7. Germline V gene lookup returns CDR1 SGHVS and CDR2 FQNEAQ. The CDR3 DNA is TGTGCCAGCAGCTTAATTACGCGGGAGGTATACAATGAGCAGTTCTTC. As protein: CASSLITREVYNEQFF.